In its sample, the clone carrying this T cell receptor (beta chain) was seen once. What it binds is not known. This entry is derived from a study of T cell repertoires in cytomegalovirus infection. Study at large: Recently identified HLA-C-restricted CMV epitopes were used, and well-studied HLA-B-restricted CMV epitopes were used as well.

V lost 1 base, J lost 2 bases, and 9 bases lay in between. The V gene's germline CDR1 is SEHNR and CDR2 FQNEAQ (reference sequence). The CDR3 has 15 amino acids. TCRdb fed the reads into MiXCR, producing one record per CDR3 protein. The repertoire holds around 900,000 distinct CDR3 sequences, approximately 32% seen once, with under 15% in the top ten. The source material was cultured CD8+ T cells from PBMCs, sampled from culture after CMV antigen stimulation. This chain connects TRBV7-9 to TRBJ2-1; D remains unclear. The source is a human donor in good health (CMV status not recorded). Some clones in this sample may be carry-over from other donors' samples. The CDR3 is CASSLEWPPYNEQFF. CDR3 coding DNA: TGTGCCAGCAGCTTAGAATGGCCCCCCTACAATGAGCAGTTCTTC.